This is a list of T cell receptor beta chains from one sample in a study of Graves' ophthalmopathy and Graves' hyperthyroidism. TCRdb re-called the multiplex PCR reads through MiXCR, storing one row per CDR3 protein. The profile shows hundreds of thousands of distinct CDR3 sequences, 21% of them singletons. Sequenced sample: peripheral blood. The receptors stem from a woman between 18 and 30 years old with stable Graves' hyperthyroidism. CDR3s include the opening cysteine and the closing phenylalanine or tryptophan. Each record gives: J gene, V gene, D gene, CDR3 length, clone size, CDR3 DNA, CDR3 protein. The D gene is left open where the match is weak. Size is omitted from some rows. Given values are once, few, many or a class for expanded clones.

TRBJ2-7 | TRBV5-1 | TRBD2 | 16 | many | TGCGCCAGCAGCTCAGGACTAGCGCTAACTTCCTACGAGCAGTACTTC | CASSSGLALTSYEQYF
TRBJ2-5 | TRBV5-1 | NA | 15 | few | TGCGCCAGCAGCTTGGCCCCGGGGTTCCAAGAGACCCAGTACTTC | CASSLAPGFQETQYF
TRBJ2-7 | TRBV12-3/TRBV12-4 | TRBD1 | 15 | many | TGTGCCAGCAGTCCCCCATGGACAGGGCTGTACGAGCAGTACTTC | CASSPPWTGLYEQYF
TRBJ2-6 | TRBV11-1 | TRBD2 | 16 | many | TGTGCCAGCAGCTTAGTCGGGGGGGCTGGGGCCAACGTCCTGACTTTC | CASSLVGGAGANVLTF
TRBJ2-7 | TRBV6-1 | TRBD2 | 15 | NA | TGTGCCAGCAGTGACGGGGGGTCTGCTTACTACGAGCAGTACTTC | CASSDGGSAYYEQYF
TRBJ1-2 | TRBV28 | TRBD1 | 18 | NA | TGTGCCAGCAGTTTAGTAGGACAGGGGGCGAGGAAAGACTATGGCTACACCTTC | CASSLVGQGARKDYGYTF
TRBJ2-7 | TRBV20-1 | TRBD1 | 14 | many | TGCAGTGCTTCGGGACAGCTTAACTCCTACGAGCAGTACTTC | CSASGQLNSYEQYF
TRBJ2-2 | TRBV10-3 | TRBD1 | 14 | NA | TGTGCCATGAATTCGGACAGGGCCACCGGGGAGCTGTTTTTT | CAMNSDRATGELFF
TRBJ2-7 | TRBV6-2/TRBV6-3 | NA | 12 | NA | TGTGCCAGCAACACGTTATTAGGCGAGCAGTACTTC | CASNTLLGEQYF
TRBJ1-5 | TRBV6-2/TRBV6-3 | NA | 15 | many | TGTGCCAGCAGCAAGGACATTAGGCGAGATCAGCCCCAGCATTTT | CASSKDIRRDQPQHF
TRBJ2-2 | TRBV7-8 | NA | 14 | many | TGTGCCAGCAGAGAGCAGTGGGGAGTGGGGGAGCTGTTTTTT | CASREQWGVGELFF
TRBJ2-4 | TRBV20-1 | NA | 14 | NA | TGCAGTGGGACGGGCGGGGCCACCAAAAACATTCAGTACTTC | CSGTGGATKNIQYF
TRBJ2-5 | TRBV7-9 | NA | 15 | many | TGTGCCAGCACCCCCTTCGGGCACCGAGGAGAGACCCAGTACTTC | CASTPFGHRGETQYF
TRBJ2-7 | TRBV20-1 | NA | 12 | many | TGCAGTGCTAAGGGATCAGTCTACGAGCAGTACTTC | CSAKGSVYEQYF
TRBJ2-7 | TRBV10-3 | TRBD1 | 13 | NA | TGTGCCATCAGCGGGACAGGTCTCAACGAGCAGTACTTC | CAISGTGLNEQYF
TRBJ2-5 | TRBV7-8 | NA | 16 | many | TGTGCCAGCAGCTTAGCAGGAGGGGGGACCCAAGAGACCCAGTACTTC | CASSLAGGGTQETQYF
TRBJ2-7 | TRBV30 | NA | 15 | NA | TGTGCCTGGAGTGTTCCTGGGCAGGGAGGCTACGAGCAGTACTTC | CAWSVPGQGGYEQYF
TRBJ2-5 | TRBV28 | TRBD2 | 16 | few | TGTGCCAGCAGCTCAGGCTGGCGGGAGGTGTCAAAGACCCAGTACTTC | CASSSGWREVSKTQYF
TRBJ2-7 | TRBV3-1 | NA | 16 | NA | TGTGCCAGCAGCCAAGATCCCAGTCTTTACTCCTACGAGCAGTACTTC | CASSQDPSLYSYEQYF
TRBJ2-2 | TRBV6-4 | NA | 14 | many | TGTGCCAGTTGCCCCGACGGCGATACCGGGGAGCTGTTTTTT | CASCPDGDTGELFF
TRBJ2-7 | TRBV6-5 | TRBD1 | 15 | many | TGTGCCAGCAGTTACTCGATACAGGGGATCTACGAGCAGTACTTC | CASSYSIQGIYEQYF
TRBJ2-5 | TRBV7-8 | NA | 21 | many | TGTGCCAGTCACGAAGCAGACAGGGTTCTAAGCGGCGGCGGGGGCCAAGAGACCCAGTACTTC | CASHEADRVLSGGGGQETQYF